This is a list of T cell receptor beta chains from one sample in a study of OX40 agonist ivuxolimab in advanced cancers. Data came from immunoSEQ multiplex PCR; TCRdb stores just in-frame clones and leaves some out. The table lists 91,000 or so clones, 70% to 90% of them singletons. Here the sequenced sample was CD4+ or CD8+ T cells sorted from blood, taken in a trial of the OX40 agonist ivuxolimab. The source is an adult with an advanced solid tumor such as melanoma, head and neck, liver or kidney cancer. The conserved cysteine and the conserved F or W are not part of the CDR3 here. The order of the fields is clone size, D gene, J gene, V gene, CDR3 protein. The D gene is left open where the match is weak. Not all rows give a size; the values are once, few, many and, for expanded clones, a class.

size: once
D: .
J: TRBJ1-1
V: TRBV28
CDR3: ASSLSGEGYTEAF

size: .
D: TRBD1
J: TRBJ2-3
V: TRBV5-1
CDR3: ASSSLTGFTDTQY

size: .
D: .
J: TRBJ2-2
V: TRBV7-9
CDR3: ASSLLYLGELF

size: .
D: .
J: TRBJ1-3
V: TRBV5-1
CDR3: ASSLDGSSSGNTIY

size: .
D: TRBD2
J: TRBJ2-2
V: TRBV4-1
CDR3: ASSQWGGGTGELF

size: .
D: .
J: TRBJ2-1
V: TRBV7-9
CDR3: ASSFGPAYNEQF

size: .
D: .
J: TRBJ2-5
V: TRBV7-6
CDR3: ASSLSTLETQY

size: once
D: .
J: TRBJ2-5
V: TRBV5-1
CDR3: ARETGKETQY

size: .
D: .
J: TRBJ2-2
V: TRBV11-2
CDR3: ASSLGGGGVPGELF

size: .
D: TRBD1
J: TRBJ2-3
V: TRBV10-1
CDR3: ASSVGTGGADTQY

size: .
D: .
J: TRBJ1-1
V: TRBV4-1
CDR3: ASSPLGGRAVGTEAF

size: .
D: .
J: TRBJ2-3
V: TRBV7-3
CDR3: ASSLPNSTDTQY

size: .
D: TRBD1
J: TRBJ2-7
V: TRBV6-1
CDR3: ASRLDREYEQY

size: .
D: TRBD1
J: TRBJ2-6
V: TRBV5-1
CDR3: ASSFYRGFSTPGANVLT

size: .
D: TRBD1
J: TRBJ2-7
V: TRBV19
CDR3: ASSITGESSYEQY

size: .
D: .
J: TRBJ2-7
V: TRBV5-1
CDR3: ASRAGVSSVGEQY

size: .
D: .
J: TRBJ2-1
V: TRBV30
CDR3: AWSVSANEQF

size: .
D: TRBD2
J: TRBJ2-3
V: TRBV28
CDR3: ASSKLGLAGTDTQY

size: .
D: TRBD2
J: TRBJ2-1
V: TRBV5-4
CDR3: ASSLAGGLAGGNEQF

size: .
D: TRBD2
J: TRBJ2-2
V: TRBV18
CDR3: ASSPLTSGRVRTGELF

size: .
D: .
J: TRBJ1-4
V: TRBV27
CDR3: ASSLSGGGSNEKLF

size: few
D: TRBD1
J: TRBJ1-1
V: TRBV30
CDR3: AWYLGGSTSTEAF

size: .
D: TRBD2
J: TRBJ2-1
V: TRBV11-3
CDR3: ASSLGTSLAEQF

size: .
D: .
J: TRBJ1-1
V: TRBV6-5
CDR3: ASSMRAPQETEAF

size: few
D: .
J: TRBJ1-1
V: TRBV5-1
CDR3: ASSPSSAGWGRGEAF

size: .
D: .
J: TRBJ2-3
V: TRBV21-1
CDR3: ASSNRQDNDTQY

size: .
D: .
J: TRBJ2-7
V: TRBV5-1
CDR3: ASSLGAGPYEQY

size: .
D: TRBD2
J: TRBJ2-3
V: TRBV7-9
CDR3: ASSLREGPTDTQY

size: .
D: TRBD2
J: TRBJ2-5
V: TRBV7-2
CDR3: ASSLGGTSGPYQETQY

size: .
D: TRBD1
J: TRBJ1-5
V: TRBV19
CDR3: ASSTLSGTGVQPQH

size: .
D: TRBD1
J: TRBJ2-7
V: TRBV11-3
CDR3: ASSLTGFYEQY

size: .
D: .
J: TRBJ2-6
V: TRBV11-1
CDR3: ASSRNKVAGANVLT

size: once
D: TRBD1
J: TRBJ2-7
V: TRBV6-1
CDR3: ASSEGQVYYEQY

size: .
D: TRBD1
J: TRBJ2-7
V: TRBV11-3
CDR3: ASPGQGLPISYEQY

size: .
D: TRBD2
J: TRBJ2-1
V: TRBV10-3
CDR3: AIQTTLAGGPPEQF

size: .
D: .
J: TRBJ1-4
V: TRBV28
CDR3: ASTSRWRDGLATNEKLF

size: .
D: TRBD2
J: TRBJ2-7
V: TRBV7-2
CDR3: ASSKRLAGGGEQY

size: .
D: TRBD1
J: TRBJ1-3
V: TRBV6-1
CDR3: ASSEPGQGAGNTIY

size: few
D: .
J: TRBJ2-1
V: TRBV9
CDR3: ASSEGGTRYNEQF

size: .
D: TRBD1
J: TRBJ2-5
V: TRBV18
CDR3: ASSPGEGARETQY

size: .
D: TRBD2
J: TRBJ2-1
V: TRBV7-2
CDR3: ASSRTSGNYNEQF

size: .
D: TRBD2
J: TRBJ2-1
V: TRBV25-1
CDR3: ASSEVGGRAINEQF

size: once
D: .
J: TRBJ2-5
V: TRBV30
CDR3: AWSPRETQY

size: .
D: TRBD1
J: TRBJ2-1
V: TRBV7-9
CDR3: ASSSGTGGPGEQF

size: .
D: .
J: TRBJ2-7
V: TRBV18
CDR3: ASSPQSGREYEQY

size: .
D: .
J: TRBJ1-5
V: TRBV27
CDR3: ASSSKSGYSNQPQH

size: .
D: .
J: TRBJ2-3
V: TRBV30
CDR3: AWNSRDPADTQY

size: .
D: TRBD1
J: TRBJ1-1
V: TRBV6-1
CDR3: ASSRTGGEAF

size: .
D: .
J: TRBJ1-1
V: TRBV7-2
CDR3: ASSLDQGSPTAF

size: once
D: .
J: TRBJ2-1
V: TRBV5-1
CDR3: ASSPTVSSYNEQF

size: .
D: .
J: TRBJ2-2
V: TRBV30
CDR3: AWSQGTVNTGELF

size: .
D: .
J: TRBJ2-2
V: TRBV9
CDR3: ASSVVAGELF